Each of the 16 T cell receptor beta chains below was sequenced from the same sample in a study of T cell changes during pregnancy in multiple sclerosis. TCRdb keeps only in-frame clones here, not all; method: immunoSEQ multiplex PCR. The sample includes more than 30,000 clones, around 90% seen only once; the top ten take approximately 0.5%. The input for sequencing was CD4+ T cells from peripheral blood mononuclear cells, taken in the third trimester of pregnancy. All receptors come from a female donor in good health, enrolled as a control in a pregnancy study.

V and J are TRBV6-5 and TRBJ2-7; D gene uncertain. Germline V gene data show CDR1 as MNHEY and CDR2 as SVGAGI. The length of the CDR3 is 14 residues. Trimming took off 2 bases at V and 0 bases at J, with 8 bases between the two ends. The CDR3: CASSYTSSSYEQYF. CDR3 sequence (DNA): TGTGCCAGCAGTTACACATCAAGCTCCTACGAGCAGTACTTC.

This chain connects TRBV27 to TRBJ2-2, with D hard to call. V was pared by 9 bases and J by 7 bases, with 15 bases between. Germline V gives CDR1 MNHEY, CDR2 SMNVEV (reference sequence). The CDR3 runs to 13 residues. The CDR3 protein is CARSRGEIGELFF. As DNA, the CDR3 is TGTGCCAGAAGCCGAGGAGAAATCGGGGAGCTGTTTTTT.

The genes are TRBV7-9 and TRBJ2-3; 7 positions agree with TRBD1. The CDR3 length is 15 residues. Germline values: CDR1 SEHNR, CDR2 FQNEAQ (reference sequence). Losses at the gene ends were 5 bases for V and 5 bases for J; bases not matched to a gene: 10. The CDR3 loop is CASSQLEGAGDTQYF. CDR3 DNA sequence: TGTGCCAGCAGCCAGCTAGAGGGGGCTGGAGATACGCAGTATTTT.

The rearrangement uses TRBV18 and TRBJ2-7; TRBD1 matches at 7 bases. Germline trimming cut 6 bases from V and 4 bases from J; bases unmatched to any gene: 9. CDR1 KGHSH and CDR2 LQKENI come from the germline V gene. The CDR3 is 14 amino acids. As DNA, the CDR3 is TGTGCCAGCTCCCCGCCGATCAGGGGGTACGAGCAGTACTTC. Residues: CASSPPIRGYEQYF.

V gene TRBV14 combines with J gene TRBJ1-4; a weak D match, TRBD1 (5 bases). Germline loops: CDR1 SGHDN, CDR2 FVKESK. V lost 0 bases to trimming and J lost 7 bases, with 24 bases between them. This CDR3 region has 19 residues. The CDR3 loop reads CASSQDPRHGTRGGEKLFF. CDR3 DNA sequence: TGTGCCAGCAGCCAAGATCCTCGGCATGGGACGCGGGGGGGTGAAAAACTGTTTTTT.

The chain employs TRBV25-1 and TRBJ2-3, with 10 nucleotides matching TRBD1. Germline V gives CDR1 MGHDK, CDR2 SYGVNS. V trimming: 3 bases; J trimming: 5 bases; junction bases outside the gene matches: 5. This CDR3 is built from 15 residues. CDR3 sequence: CASSDAGTGEDTQYF. The CDR3 DNA sequence: TGTGCCAGCAGTGACGCCGGGACAGGGGAAGATACGCAGTATTTT.

The count of this clone is one. The chain couples TRBV18 to TRBJ1-5; D is uncertain. Per the germline V gene, CDR1 is KGHSH and CDR2 is LQKENI. The CDR3 extends over 15 amino acids. V shed 2 bases and J shed 3 bases, with 11 bases lying between them. CDR3 residues: CASSPDIQSNQPQHF. The CDR3 nucleotides read TGTGCCAGCTCACCAGATATACAGTCCAATCAGCCCCAGCATTTT.

V gene TRBV5-8 combines with J gene TRBJ2-2; possibly TRBD2 for D (6 bases). The V gene lost 3 bases and the J gene lost 4 bases, with 16 bases spanning the gap. CDR3 length: 16 residues. The germline CDR1 and CDR2 sequences are SGHTS and YDEGEE. The CDR3 DNA sequence: TGTGCCAGCAGCTCGGGCGGGGTCATCCGCACCGGGGAGCTGTTTTTT. Translating gives CASSSGGVIRTGELFF.

Concerning this clone itself: Germline is not matched at one junction end, which may reflect a read error. The J gene is TRBJ2-3, the V gene TRBV30; TRBD2 might be the D (7 bases). Germline V lookup: CDR1 GTSNPN, CDR2 SVGIG (reference sequence). CDR3 length: 14 residues. The CDR3 nucleotides read TGTGCCTGGAGTCCCGGGGGCTCCTCACGGGAGGTTCATTTT. It yields the protein CAWSPGGSSREVHF.

This sequence joins TRBV28 and TRBJ2-5; TRBD1 aligns across 7 bases. CDR1 and CDR2 (germline): MDHEN, SYDVKM. The CDR3 consists of 16 residues. With V trimmed by 5 bases and J by 2 bases, 11 bases remained unmatched. CDR3 DNA: TGTGCCAGCAGTCGCCGGACAGGTGTCCTTCAAGAGACCCAGTACTTC. Amino acid sequence: CASSRRTGVLQETQYF.

This chain joins TRBV30 and TRBJ1-6; 8 nucleotides match TRBD1. Germline assignment: CDR1 GTSNPN and CDR2 SVGIG (reference sequence). The CDR3 consists of 16 residues. The V and J ends lost 2 bases and 6 bases, in that order; junction bases with no gene match: 9. The CDR3 protein is CAWSSGGEGGNSPLHF. DNA of the CDR3: TGTGCCTGGAGTTCAGGGGGCGAGGGCGGTAATTCACCCCTCCACTTT.

V is TRBV29-1 and J is TRBJ1-4, with 7 bases matching TRBD1. The V gene end was trimmed by 7 bases and the J gene end by 4 bases; junction bases not matched to a gene: 6. This CDR3 spans 13 amino acids. Per the germline V gene, CDR1 is SQVTM and CDR2 is ANQGSEA. The CDR3 DNA reads TGCAGCGGACAAGGGACAGATAATGAAAAACTGTTTTTT. Its protein product is CSGQGTDNEKLFF.

J is TRBJ2-7 and V is TRBV30; tentatively, D is TRBD2 (5 bases). The CDR3 sequence is 16 residues long. Per the germline V gene, CDR1 is GTSNPN and CDR2 is SVGIG (reference sequence). Trimming pared 1 base from V and 0 bases from J, leaving 16 bases between. The CDR3 DNA sequence: TGTGCCTGGAGTGGGAGGCGGGCAGACTACTCCTACGAGCAGTACTTC. Translating gives CAWSGRRADYSYEQYF.

The V and J genes are TRBV7-2 and TRBJ2-5; TRBD2 agrees at 11 bases. CDR3 size: 15 residues. CDR1 and CDR2 (germline): SGHTA, FQGNSA. The trim removed 5 bases at V and 5 bases at J, leaving 7 bases unmatched. The DNA for the CDR3 is TGTGCCAGCAGCCCCCGGACTAGCGGGTTTGAGACCCAGTACTTC. Translating gives CASSPRTSGFETQYF.

V and J are TRBV7-2 and TRBJ2-1; 15 nucleotides agree with TRBD2. V lost 5 bases to trimming and J lost 8 bases; unmatched junction nucleotides: 4. This CDR3 spans 15 amino acids. Germline CDR1 and CDR2: SGHTA and FQGNSA. The CDR3 sequence is CASSPGLAGGHEQFF. The CDR3 DNA is TGTGCCAGCAGCCCGGGACTAGCGGGGGGTCATGAGCAGTTCTTC.

This chain joins TRBV18 and TRBJ2-5; possible D gene TRBD1, 7 bases. The V end lost 4 bases, the J end lost 3 bases, and 12 bases lay between the germline ends. This CDR3 is built from 14 residues. The germline gives CDR1 KGHSH, CDR2 LQKENI. In DNA, the CDR3 is TGTGCCAGCTCACAGGCAGGGGGGAAAGAGACCCAGTACTTC. Amino acid sequence: CASSQAGGKETQYF.